This TCR beta chain was profiled in a study of shared clonotypes between healthy human individuals (dated by TCRdb to the early 2020s). At the level of the whole study: The cohort comprised two women and three men aged 18 to 49 years. Leukapheresis yielded between about 0.9 and 9 billion PBMCs per donor. For each donor, CD4 naive and CD4 memory were each run on three plates, CD8 naive on two plates, and CD8 memory on one plate. To increase sequencing depth and limit assay-specific biases, TCR repertoire library preparation and sequencing were carried out by different laboratories using diverse techniques. Blood TCR repertoires of a handful of healthy adults were deeply sequenced to estimate repertoire size and the extent of clonotype sharing between individuals.

TCR CDR3 regions were amplified from genomic DNA by multiplex PCR using the deep immunoSEQ assay. Genomic DNA extracted from each cell subset was distributed evenly over all wells of several immunoSEQ 96-well plates, and each plate served as one replicate. Each replicate PCR for sorted subsets received roughly 0.2 ug genomic DNA, equal to roughly 30,000 T cell genomes. The purified libraries were quantified using a Qubit 3.0 fluorometer, sized with a Bioanalyzer 2100, and then quantified again using the KAPA Library Quantification kit. A separate single-read 150-cycle Illumina NextSeq 550 flow cell was used to sequence each immunoSEQ 96-well plate. Per the source publication's procedure: Because only junctional sequences without quality scores were contained in the immunoSEQ output, filtering matching that applied to full-length reads could not be performed. Sequences were annotated with PyIR, a Python wrapper for IgBLAST v1.9, using IMGT germline references to assign V/J genes and CDR3. Reads were filtered out if the reads had weak V/J assignments (E-value above 1e-6), no CDR3, stop codons, out-of-frame junctions, or ambiguous translated residues. A V3J clonotype was defined by an identical inferred V gene, J gene, and CDR3 amino acid sequence. Percentage overlap between repertoires was calculated by dividing the number of shared unique clonotypes by the size of the smaller repertoire. Repertoire richness was assessed with RTK rarefaction, the Chao1 estimator, and Recon v2.1 estimates of unobserved clonotypes. Generation probabilities for all TCRbeta clonotypes obtained by the gDNA method from a few donors were computed using OLGA. TCRdb retrieved this table from immuneACCESS and kept in-frame rearrangements only. Not all clones are present; in checked studies, unresolved V genes account for under half, and no reason is known for the remainder. V and J calls and clone size are as listed in that table; D and trimming were resolved from the DNA. In this sample the table shows some 1,900,000 clones, approximately 94% of which occur a single time. Approximately 1.2% of the sample comes from the top ten.

This clone was seen just once. The antigen it recognizes is unknown. Nothing much larger sits one base from this clone, and base qualities are not available. The cysteine opens and the phenylalanine closes a CDR3 of 14 amino acids. The DNA shown is the 42-base CDR3, in frame from base 1. CDR1 and CDR2 (MNHEY, SMNVEV) derive from the germline V gene (reference sequence). Between the V and J ends, shortened by 0 bases and 6 bases respectively, the junction contains 10 bases. CD8 naive samples consisted of CD45RO-negative cells that were positively selected for CCR7, yielding a CD45RA+CCR7+ population without TemRA cells. The donors were healthy, HIV-negative adults with no recently reported acute infections or vaccinations. All donors were Caucasian adults living in Nashville, Tennessee, USA. Blood was collected by leukapheresis, and PBMCs were isolated by Ficoll-Histopaque density gradient centrifugation and then cryopreserved in liquid nitrogen vapor phase. Purity and quantity of every magnetically sorted T cell population were checked by analytical flow cytometry. Genomic DNA was isolated from every sorted fraction and measured by UV absorbance on a Nanodrop 2000c.

The study at large found these results: When a handful of donors were compared, the shared fraction of clonotypes was roughly 5% for naive CD4, less than 4% for naive CD8, 2.3% for memory CD4, and 0.35% to 0.4% for memory CD8. Pairwise subsampling led to the expectation that sequencing depth would affect the degree of clonotype sharing among donors. Incomplete sequencing was indicated by rarefaction of sorted-subset datasets, despite the large sequencing depth. Compared with non-shared clonotypes, clonotypes shared by all four sorted-subset donors had higher generation probabilities. The genetic and exposure-history diversity represented was limited by the small number of donors. Only blood was sampled, and tissue TCR repertoires likely differ from those in blood. Naive subsets generally had larger estimated clonotype richness than memory subsets did.

The sequence derives from a man aged 18 to 29 in good health. Material for sequencing was naive CD8+ T cells sorted from blood. The sample's cell subset or site, from its label and the paper: CD45RA+CCR7+. The rearranged segments are TRBV27 and TRBJ2-3; perhaps TRBD2 is the D gene, with 6 bases matching. This receptor has the CDR3 CASSLSWGVDTQYF. The nucleotide sequence reads TGTGCCAGCAGTTTATCGTGGGGGGTGGATACGCAGTATTTT.